These T cell receptor beta chains were read from a single sample in a study of blood T cell repertoires in COVID-19. Only in-frame clones appear in the TCRdb table, and some are missing; sequencing was by immunoSEQ multiplex PCR. The sample lists more than 300,000 clones; 85% to 90% were seen once. Sequenced input: PBMCs or T cells enriched from blood (not recorded which). These receptors came from a woman under 30 who had recovered from COVID-19. CDR3s include the opening cysteine and the closing phenylalanine or tryptophan. A D gene is named only where the DNA matches it firmly. Part of the rows lack a size; the others show once, few, many or a class for expanded clones.

cdr3_nt cdr3_aa j_call v_call clone_size d_call
TGCAGCGTTGTAATCAGCGAGGCCTACGAGCAGTACTTC CSVVISEAYEQYF TRBJ2-7 TRBV29-1 - -
TGTGCCGCAGATTTGACAGGGGCGGTTGGCTACACCTTC CAADLTGAVGYTF TRBJ1-2 TRBV30 many TRBD1
TGTGCCAGCAGTTTATCTGGCCTTTCCGCGAACACTGAAGCTTTCTTT CASSLSGLSANTEAFF TRBJ1-1 TRBV27 - -
TGCGCCAGCAGTGAGTCGAGGGGCAATCAGCCCCAGCATTTT CASSESRGNQPQHF TRBJ1-5 TRBV10-2 - -
TGCGCCAGCAGCCCACTCGCCTCTTCCTACAATGAGCAGTTCTTC CASSPLASSYNEQFF TRBJ2-1 TRBV5-1 once -
TGTGCCAGTAGTACGATTCGGGGGGCGCAGGCTAATGAAAAACTGTTTTTT CASSTIRGAQANEKLFF TRBJ1-4 TRBV19 - -
TGTGCCAGCAGTTCCGGGACACTGAACACTGAAGCTTTCTTT CASSSGTLNTEAFF TRBJ1-1 TRBV27 - -
TGCGCCAGCAGCCAAACACCGGGACAGGGGGGTAACTATGGCTACACCTTC CASSQTPGQGGNYGYTF TRBJ1-2 TRBV5-1 - TRBD1
TGTGCCAGCAGTTTACCCCCCGGACTAGCGGGAGGGTTGAGCCAAGAGACCCAGTACTTC CASSLPPGLAGGLSQETQYF TRBJ2-5 TRBV28 - TRBD2
TGTGCCAGCACCTCCCGTTCCGGCGGATACAATGAGCAGTTCTTC CASTSRSGGYNEQFF TRBJ2-1 TRBV7-8 - -
TGTGCCAGCAGTTGGACAGGGGTTAATCAGCCCCAGCATTTT CASSWTGVNQPQHF TRBJ1-5 TRBV28 few TRBD1
TGCGCCAGCAGCCTACGGGAGCCCCACTACGAGCAGTACTTC CASSLREPHYEQYF TRBJ2-7 TRBV5-1 few -
TGCACCAGCAGTTACAGGGGGCGGGTTGAAAAACTGTTTTTT CTSSYRGRVEKLFF TRBJ1-4 TRBV1 - -
TGTGCCAGCAGCTCTACAGGTTCTGGGGCCAACGTCCTGACTTTC CASSSTGSGANVLTF TRBJ2-6 TRBV7-9 - -
TGTGCCAGCAGGAGGACAGGTTTGTCCTACGAGCAGTACTTC CASRRTGLSYEQYF TRBJ2-7 TRBV6-5 - TRBD1
TGTGCCAGCAGTCCAAACGGGACAGGCCCTCGTCGGTATAGCAATCAGCCCCAGCATTTT CASSPNGTGPRRYSNQPQHF TRBJ1-5 TRBV28 - TRBD1
TGTGCCAGCAGTCGGACTGGGCTATCAGATACGCAGTATTTT CASSRTGLSDTQYF TRBJ2-3 TRBV3-1/TRBV3-2 - -
TGTGCCAGCAGTTCTTTGAGTAGCAATCAGCCCCAGCATTTT CASSSLSSNQPQHF TRBJ1-5 TRBV6-5 - -
TGTGCCACCAGCGGGGGGGACACCGAGGACACAGATACGCAGTATTTT CATSGGDTEDTDTQYF TRBJ2-3 TRBV24-1 - TRBD2
TGTGCCAGCAGCCAAGGTAGGGGACAGGGTACTGGGGCCAACGTCCTGACTTTC CASSQGRGQGTGANVLTF TRBJ2-6 TRBV3-1/TRBV3-2 - TRBD1
TGCGCCAGCAGCCAAGTCAGGGGGCGAGGAAACACCATATATTTT CASSQVRGRGNTIYF TRBJ1-3 TRBV4-1 - TRBD1
TGCGCCAGCAGCCCGTCTAGCGGGGGGAAGGATGAGCAGTTCTTC CASSPSSGGKDEQFF TRBJ2-1 TRBV5-1 - TRBD2
TGTGCCAGCATCATCGGGGGGGACAGGGACTATGGCTACACCTTC CASIIGGDRDYGYTF TRBJ1-2 TRBV28 - TRBD1
TGTGCCAGCAGCTTAGGAGGTGGGACAGGGGACGAGCAGTACTTC CASSLGGGTGDEQYF TRBJ2-7 TRBV7-9 - TRBD1
TGTGCCAGCAGTTTGGTAGGGGGCTTCGACTATGGCTACACCTTC CASSLVGGFDYGYTF TRBJ1-2 TRBV28 - TRBD1
TGTGCCATCACAAGGGGCGCGGGGCAGGGGGGTGAGCAGTTCTTC CAITRGAGQGGEQFF TRBJ2-1 TRBV10-3 - -
TGTGCCAGCAGTAACAGGGACCGCACAGATACGCAGTATTTT CASSNRDRTDTQYF TRBJ2-3 TRBV6-5 - -
TGCGCCAGCAGCTTGGGGCTCGGAGACTCCGTCTCTGGAAACACCATATATTTT CASSLGLGDSVSGNTIYF TRBJ1-3 TRBV5-1 - -
TGTGCCAGCAGTCATACAGGGGGCGCGTACACTGAAGCTTTCTTT CASSHTGGAYTEAFF TRBJ1-1 TRBV6-5 - TRBD1
TGCAGCGGGAGGGGACAGGGTTATGGCTACACCTTC CSGRGQGYGYTF TRBJ1-2 TRBV29-1 once TRBD1
TGCGCCAGCAGCCTCGGGACTACACAAGAGACCCAGTACTTC CASSLGTTQETQYF TRBJ2-5 TRBV5-1 - TRBD2
TGTGCCAGCAGTCCTCGGTTCCGGGTGAGCGAGCAGTACTTC CASSPRFRVSEQYF TRBJ2-7 TRBV28 - -
TGCGCCAGCAGCCACGGGCCGGGACTTCGCACAGATACGCAGTATTTT CASSHGPGLRTDTQYF TRBJ2-3 TRBV4-1 - -
TGTGCCAGCAGTGAAGGACAGGGCACCGGGGAGCTGTTTTTT CASSEGQGTGELFF TRBJ2-2 TRBV6-1 - TRBD1
TGTGCCTGGAGTGTAACCAGGGGGAATCAGCCCCAGCATTTT CAWSVTRGNQPQHF TRBJ1-5 TRBV30 - TRBD1
TGTGCCAGCAGTTTATTCCGAACGTGGAGGGAACTGTTTTTT CASSLFRTWRELFF TRBJ1-4 TRBV28 - -
TGTGCCAGCAGTCCCCGGGGGAGCGGGAACAAAAATGAGCAGTTCTTC CASSPRGSGNKNEQFF TRBJ2-1 TRBV7-3 - TRBD2
TGCGCCAGCAGCTTGTCGGCTAGCGGCAACAATGAGCAGTTCTTC CASSLSASGNNEQFF TRBJ2-1 TRBV5-1 - TRBD2
TGTGCCAGCAAGACGAGGGTTGAAGCTTTCTTT CASKTRVEAFF TRBJ1-1 TRBV28 - -
TGCAGTGCTAGTACCCAGGACTATGGCTACACCTTC CSASTQDYGYTF TRBJ1-2 TRBV20-1 once -
TGTGCCAGCAGTTCGGGACAGGGCCCTGAGGCTAGGGAAGCTTTCTTT CASSSGQGPEAREAFF TRBJ1-1 TRBV6-5 - TRBD1
TGTGCCAGCAGCCCAAGGGGGCAAGGAACCGGGGAGCTGTTTTTT CASSPRGQGTGELFF TRBJ2-2 TRBV7-9 few TRBD1
TGTGCCAGCAAGATGACAGGGGACCCTAACTATGGCTACACCTTC CASKMTGDPNYGYTF TRBJ1-2 TRBV28 - TRBD1
TGTGCCAGCAGCCCCGGACAGGGACTCTATGGCTACACCTTC CASSPGQGLYGYTF TRBJ1-2 TRBV5-4 - TRBD1
TGTGCCAGCAGTGAAAACAGCCTCTCCTACGAGCAGTACTTC CASSENSLSYEQYF TRBJ2-7 TRBV2 - -
TGTGCCAGCAGTTTCGGGACAGTCAGCACAGATACGCAGTATTTT CASSFGTVSTDTQYF TRBJ2-3 TRBV27 - TRBD1
TGTGCCAGCAGCGAAAGCCAACAGGGGGGCGCTAACTACTATGGCTACACCTTC CASSESQQGGANYYGYTF TRBJ1-2 TRBV9 many TRBD1
TGTGCCTGGAGTGTTCGGACAGTAGATACGCAGTATTTT CAWSVRTVDTQYF TRBJ2-3 TRBV30 - -
TGTGCCAGCAGTGGGACAGATAATGAAAAACTGTTTTTT CASSGTDNEKLFF TRBJ1-4 TRBV27 - TRBD1
TGTGCCTGGAGTGACAGGGGTCAGTCACCCCTCCACTTT CAWSDRGQSPLHF TRBJ1-6 TRBV30 - TRBD1
TGCAGTGCTGGGGAGAACGAGCAGTACTTC CSAGENEQYF TRBJ2-7 TRBV20-1 - -
TGTGCCAGCAGCTCCCCCCCGGGACAGGGGGCTGAAGCTTTCTTT CASSSPPGQGAEAFF TRBJ1-1 TRBV7-8 - TRBD1
TGTGCCAGCAGCCAAGGGACAGCCACTGAAGCTTTCTTT CASSQGTATEAFF TRBJ1-1 TRBV3-1/TRBV3-2 - -
TGTGCCAGCAGTTTCGAAGCGGGAGTGAAAGGGGCAGATACGCAGTATTTT CASSFEAGVKGADTQYF TRBJ2-3 TRBV28 - TRBD2